One sample yielded the 11 T cell receptor beta chains listed below, sequenced in a study of shared clonotypes between healthy human individuals. Clones were sequenced by immunoSEQ multiplex PCR, and TCRdb holds only the in-frame ones, with some missing. The sample consists of a few hundred thousand clones, around 90% of them appearing once. The sample comprised memory CD8+ T cells sorted from blood. The subset was: CD45RO+ cells pooled with CCR7-negative TemRA cells. These receptors were collected from a man between 18 and 35 years old in good health.

The DNA of the CDR3 is TGTGCCAGCAGCTTGTATGCGGGGGTCACAGATACGCAGTATTTT. This encodes CASSLYAGVTDTQYF. The V and J genes are TRBV7-6 and TRBJ2-3, with TRBD2 matching over 7 bases. Germline CDR1 SGHVS, CDR2 FNYEAQ. This CDR3 region has 15 residues. Unmatched junction bases numbered 5, after V lost 3 bases and J lost 2 bases.

CDR3 bases: TGTGCCTGGAGAGCGGGACAGGGGAGTTACTACTATGGCTACACCTTC. Translated: CAWRAGQGSYYYGYTF. The chain carries TRBV30 and TRBJ1-2, with TRBD1 matching over 10 bases. The CDR3 has 16 residues. The V segment lost 3 bases and the J segment 3 bases; nucleotides outside the gene matches: 10. Looked up from germline, CDR1 is GTSNPN and CDR2 is SVGIG (reference sequence).

This chain connects TRBV15 to TRBJ2-7, with D possibly TRBD2 on 6 matching bases. CDR1 and CDR2 (germline): LNHNV, YYDKDF (reference sequence). Trimming cost V 4 bases and J 4 bases, with 11 bases left between them. This CDR3 is built from 13 residues. The CDR3 loop reads CATSTFGSYEQYF. As DNA, the CDR3 is TGTGCCACCAGCACATTCGGGAGTTACGAGCAGTACTTC.

The V call is TRBV7-9, the J call TRBJ1-2; D is unresolved. The germline V gene encodes CDR1 SEHNR and CDR2 FQNEAQ (reference sequence). The V end lost 2 bases, the J end lost 0 bases, and 10 bases lay between the germline ends. CDR3 size: 15 residues. Written as DNA, the CDR3 is TGTGCCAGCAGCTTATTGGGCGATCCTAACTATGGCTACACCTTC. Residues: CASSLLGDPNYGYTF.

V usage is TRBV6-1 and J usage is TRBJ1-1; 8 bases line up with TRBD1. This CDR3 comprises 13 residues. Germline V gene lookup returns CDR1 MNHNS and CDR2 SASEGT. J was trimmed by 6 bases and V by 5 bases; bases with no gene match: 5. The CDR3 loop is CASSQGAGPEAFF. The CDR3 nucleotides are TGTGCCAGCAGTCAGGGGGCAGGGCCTGAAGCTTTCTTT.

The rearrangement joins TRBV4-1 to TRBJ2-1; D call uncertain. CDR1 and CDR2 (germline): MGHRA, YSYEKL. V shed 2 bases and J shed 8 bases, with 10 bases lying between them. The CDR3 has 13 residues. The CDR3 is CASSQLRSDEQFF. CDR3 coding DNA: TGCGCCAGCAGCCAATTACGGAGCGATGAGCAGTTCTTC.

The rearrangement links TRBV12-5 to TRBJ1-2, with 8 bases lining up with TRBD1. Germline lookup yields CDR1 LGHNT and CDR2 FRNRAP. CDR3 length: 17 amino acids. V gave up 6 bases and J gave up 2 bases; unmatched junction bases: 14. For the CDR3, the DNA is TGTGCTAGTGGCACGGACAGGGTAGGGGATTCCAACTATGGCTACACCTTC. Its translation is CASGTDRVGDSNYGYTF.

CDR3 protein: CASRNVYGKAFF. The CDR3 nucleotides are TGCGCCAGCAGAAATGTCTACGGAAAGGCTTTCTTT. The J gene is TRBJ1-1, the V gene TRBV5-1; no clear D. V was trimmed by 5 bases and J by 11 bases, leaving 16 bases between them. Germline V gene sequence: CDR1 SGHRS, CDR2 YFSETQ. The CDR3 has 12 residues.

The chain links TRBV4-3 to TRBJ2-1; weak D call: TRBD1 (7 bases). Germline V CDR1 and CDR2: LGHNA, YSLEER. V was pared by 3 bases and J by 1 base, with 13 bases between. The length of the CDR3 is 16 residues. This CDR3 is CASSQVQGGSYNEQFF. The CDR3 DNA reads TGCGCCAGCAGCCAGGTGCAGGGGGGATCCTACAATGAGCAGTTCTTC.

V and J are TRBV7-8 and TRBJ2-3; tentatively, D is TRBD1 (6 bases). In germline, CDR1 is SGHVS, CDR2 FQNEAQ. This CDR3 is built from 18 residues. The ends were cut back, 5 bases at V and 1 base at J, with 22 bases in the middle. CDR3 sequence: CASSGLTTGSVGTDTQYF. In DNA form, the CDR3 reads TGTGCCAGCAGCGGCCTTACCACAGGGAGTGTAGGCACAGATACGCAGTATTTT.

J is TRBJ1-6 and V is TRBV5-1, with D perhaps TRBD1 (5 bases). The CDR3 loop spans 16 amino acids. CDR1 and CDR2 from the germline V gene are SGHRS and YFSETQ. With 1 base removed from V and 7 bases from J, the gap between germline ends came to 15 bases. In DNA, the CDR3 is TGCGCCAGCAGCTTGCTCTACCAGGGCCGAAATTCACCCCTCCACTTT. Translated, it gives CASSLLYQGRNSPLHF.